The 26 T cell receptor beta chains below were found in one sample sequenced in a study of identical twins (dated by TCRdb to the mid-2010s). Libraries came from 5' RACE. The instrument given in TCRdb is Illumina HiSeq 2000. TCRdb reprocessing: public reads trimmed at Q25 with fastp, clones called with MiXCR, in-frame beta chains kept. Duplicate CDR3 protein sequences are folded into a single record with the most common DNA and genes. The table for this sample lists around 1.7 million distinct CDR3 sequences; about 30% of them were counted only once. About 0.27% of the sample goes to the ten largest clones. Sequencing used cord blood. The source of these receptors is a newborn girl in good health.

This clonotype was observed a handful of times. The chain has TRBV19 and TRBJ1-2; no definite D call. The CDR3 spans 15 residues. From germline, CDR1 is LNHDA and CDR2 SQIVND (reference sequence). Trimming left V 6 bases short and J 5 bases short, with 19 bases between. The CDR3 protein is CASRPHKIGGYGYTF. In DNA, the CDR3 is TGTGCCAGTAGGCCCCACAAAATTGGCGGATATGGCTACACCTTC.

This clonotype was observed many times. At one boundary the junction diverges from the germline segment, which might be a read error. The J gene is TRBJ1-2, the V gene TRBV5-1; possible D gene TRBD1, 6 bases. This CDR3 has 14 residues. Germline CDR1 SGHRS, CDR2 YFSETQ. CDR3 coding DNA: TGTGCCAGCAGCTTAGGCGGGACAAACTATGGCTACACCTTC. This codes for CASSLGGTNYGYTF.

This clonotype was seen only a few times. The chain links TRBV27 to TRBJ1-2; perhaps TRBD1 as D (6 bases). Germline V gene data show CDR1 as MNHEY and CDR2 as SMNVEV (reference sequence). V lost 6 bases, J lost 4 bases, and 15 bases lay in between. The CDR3 is made up of 14 amino acids. The CDR3 loop reads CASSRTDRVYGYTF. CDR3 DNA: TGTGCCAGCAGCCGGACAGATAGGGTCTATGGCTACACCTTC.

This clonotype was detected a few times. The chain recombines TRBV4-1 with TRBJ2-1; 14 bases fit TRBD2. Germline-derived CDR1 and CDR2 are MGHRA and YSYEKL. Trimming took 0 bases from V and 4 from J; bases not matched to a gene: 8. This CDR3 contains 19 residues. The CDR3 DNA is TGCGCCAGCAGCCAAGATCGACTAGCGGGAGGGCCATGGTACAATGAGCAGTTCTTC. Translated: CASSQDRLAGGPWYNEQFF.

This clonotype was seen a few times. This rearrangement joins TRBV20-1 to TRBJ2-7, with 11 bases lining up with TRBD1. The V gene's germline CDR1 is DFQATT and CDR2 SNEGSKA (reference sequence). After removal of 0 bases from V and 5 bases from J, the junction contained 6 bases not matched to a gene. The CDR3 covers 15 residues. CDR3 nucleotide sequence: TGCAGTGCTAGAGATCTGGGGACAGGGGGGAACGAGCAGTACTTC. Its protein product is CSARDLGTGGNEQYF.

This clonotype came up a few times. The V and J genes are TRBV6-2 or TRBV6-3 and TRBJ2-3; 9 bases are shared with TRBD2. The CDR3 length is 16 residues. V shed 3 bases, J shed 1 base, and the junction held 5 bases outside the gene matches. The germline gives CDR1 MNHEY, CDR2 SVGEGT. The CDR3 DNA reads as TGTGCCAGCAGTTATTTGACTAGCGGTGGCACAGATACGCAGTATTTT. This encodes CASSYLTSGGTDTQYF.

In its sample, this clonotype was seen a few times. This rearrangement joins TRBV29-1 to TRBJ1-1; no clear D. Germline V gives CDR1 SQVTM, CDR2 ANQGSEA. V lost 2 bases to trimming and J lost 1 base, with 8 bases between them. This CDR3 region has 13 residues. The CDR3 here is CSVESKQNTEAFF. The CDR3, as DNA: TGCAGCGTTGAATCGAAACAGAACACTGAAGCTTTCTTT.

Only one count was recorded for this clonotype. A much larger clone is a single base away; this may be a read error. The rearrangement joins TRBV4-1 to TRBJ1-2, with D tentatively TRBD1 (5 bases). CDR1 MGHRA and CDR2 YSYEKL come from the germline V gene. The CDR3 extends over 16 amino acids. CDR3 nucleotide sequence: TGCGCCAGCAGCCAAGTGGGACCCCCTTTCTTCTATGACTACACCTTC. Protein: CASSQVGPPFFYDYTF.

The genes are TRBV20-1 and TRBJ2-3; D gene uncertain. CDR1 is DFQATT, CDR2 SNEGSKA, per germline (reference sequence). V dropped 1 base and J dropped 7 bases, with 12 bases sitting between them. This CDR3 is built from 13 residues. CDR3 loop: CSARGSYYYTQYF. In nucleotides, the CDR3 is TGCAGTGCTAGAGGCTCGTACTACTATACGCAGTATTTT.

The sample holds a few counts of this clonotype. V usage is TRBV20-1 and J usage is TRBJ1-2, with unresolved D. This CDR3 comprises 11 residues. Germline V gives CDR1 DFQATT, CDR2 SNEGSKA (reference sequence). V gave up 3 bases and J gave up 8 bases, with 10 bases separating them. This CDR3 is CSASIVGGYTF. DNA for the CDR3: TGCAGTGCTAGTATAGTGGGCGGCTACACCTTC.

The rearrangement links TRBV12-3 or TRBV12-4 to TRBJ2-1; D tentatively reads TRBD1 or TRBD2 (6 bases each). The CDR3 length is 13 residues. V gave up 7 bases and J gave up 8 bases, with 15 bases separating them. The CDR3 DNA reads as TGTGCCAGCACCTTTTCGGGGGCCGATGAGCAGTTCTTC. Amino acids: CASTFSGADEQFF.

This rearrangement joins TRBV20-1 to TRBJ1-5; D call uncertain. The CDR3 is made up of 12 amino acids. Deletions cut 3 bases from V and 7 bases from J, with 10 bases between. Germline lookup yields CDR1 DFQATT and CDR2 SNEGSKA (reference sequence). CDR3 nucleotides: TGCAGTGCTAGTAGCCACGGACAGCCCCAGCATTTT. It codes for CSASSHGQPQHF.

This chain connects TRBV28 to TRBJ1-5; no clear D gene. Per the germline V gene, CDR1 is MDHEN and CDR2 is SYDVKM. V shed 7 bases and J shed 0 bases, with 4 bases lying between them. The CDR3 contains 12 residues. CDR3 residues: CASIASNQPQHF. The CDR3 DNA sequence: TGTGCCAGCATTGCTAGCAATCAGCCCCAGCATTTT.

This clonotype occurred a few times. The CDR3 DNA is TGTGCCAGCAGTTACCGACCCTACAATGAGCAGTTCTTC. Encoded protein: CASSYRPYNEQFF. The J gene is TRBJ2-1, the V gene TRBV28, with D unresolved. Germline V gene lookup returns CDR1 MDHEN and CDR2 SYDVKM. The germline V and J ends were trimmed by 4 bases and 2 bases, with 6 bases remaining between them. This CDR3 contains 13 residues.

The chain carries TRBV20-1 and TRBJ2-7; 7 nucleotides line up with TRBD2. V lost 1 base and J lost 5; bases outside the gene matches: 8. The CDR3 extends over 14 amino acids. Germline V gene sequence: CDR1 DFQATT, CDR2 SNEGSKA (reference sequence). The DNA of the CDR3 is TGCAGTGCTAGAGTGCGGACTAGTATACACGAGCAGTACTTC. Protein: CSARVRTSIHEQYF.

About this clonotype itself: One end of the junction varies from germline; a read error may be responsible. The chain recombines TRBV3-1 with TRBJ1-5; possibly TRBD1 for D (6 bases). CDR3 size: 14 residues. Germline assignment: CDR1 LGHDT and CDR2 YNNKEL (reference sequence). DNA for the CDR3: TGTGCCAGCAGCTTACAGGGAGATAATCAGCCCCGGCATTTT. Encoded protein: CASSLQGDNQPRHF.

This clonotype came up many times. The chain couples TRBV12-3 or TRBV12-4 to TRBJ1-6; TRBD1 aligns across 7 bases. V was clipped by 6 bases and J by 1 base; unmatched bases: 3. The CDR3 spans 15 residues. CDR3 sequence (DNA): TGTGCCAGCAGGCCACAGGGGTCCTATAATTCACCCCTCCACTTT. Its protein is CASRPQGSYNSPLHF.

The chain carries TRBV7-2 and TRBJ2-7; no firm D call. V lost 6 bases and J lost 0, with 15 bases in between. The CDR3 is 15 amino acids. Per the germline V gene, CDR1 is SGHTA and CDR2 is FQGNSA. The CDR3 nucleotides read TGTGCCAGCAGAGCCAGCCCACCGAGCTCCTACGAGCAGTACTTC. Protein product: CASRASPPSSYEQYF.

In this sample, this clonotype turned up many times. The CDR3 is CASRSQHGRGSYNEQFF. The CDR3 nucleotides are TGTGCCAGCAGGTCCCAACACGGGAGGGGGTCCTACAATGAGCAGTTCTTC. This chain connects TRBV12-3 or TRBV12-4 to TRBJ2-1, with TRBD2 matching 8 bases. This CDR3 spans 17 amino acids. V was clipped by 6 bases and J by 1 base; unmatched bases: 11.

The chain employs TRBV20-1 and TRBJ2-1, with TRBD2 as a possible D gene (5 bases). The CDR3 runs to 14 residues. V lost 6 bases and J lost 3, with 15 bases in between. Germline values: CDR1 DFQATT, CDR2 SNEGSKA (reference sequence). The chain's CDR3 is CSATRGSDYNEQFF. The CDR3, as DNA: TGCAGTGCCACCCGCGGTAGCGACTACAATGAGCAGTTCTTC.

The J gene is TRBJ2-1, the V gene TRBV2, with D unresolved. Germline V lookup: CDR1 SNHLY, CDR2 FYNNEI. CDR3 length: 15 residues. Trimming cost V 9 bases and J 2 bases, with 17 bases left between them. For the CDR3, the DNA is TGTGCCAGAAAAGCCCTCTTGGGCCCCTACAATGAGCAGTTCTTC. Amino acids: CARKALLGPYNEQFF.

The V and J genes are TRBV29-1 and TRBJ2-1; 10 bases match TRBD1. Gene TRBJ2-7 matches the end of the DNA better, so the J call may be wrong. This CDR3 region has 14 residues. Looked up from germline, CDR1 is SQVTM and CDR2 is ANQGSEA. CDR3 DNA: TGCAGCGGCCGGGACAGGGGAAACTACAATGAGCAGTACTTC. Amino acid sequence: CSGRDRGNYNEQYF.

This clonotype was picked up one time. The chain uses TRBV3-1 and TRBJ2-3, with 11 positions matching TRBD2. Losses at the gene ends were 8 bases for V and 1 base for J; bases not matched to a gene: 8. The CDR3 has 16 residues. CDR1 is LGHDT and CDR2 is YNNKEL in the germline V gene (reference sequence). The CDR3 loop is CASGPLAGGRTDTQYF. In nucleotides, the CDR3 is TGTGCCAGCGGTCCCTTAGCGGGGGGGCGCACAGATACGCAGTATTTT.

Only a few counts were recorded for this clonotype. The gene calls are TRBV28 and TRBJ2-3, with 8 bases lining up with TRBD1. The CDR3 runs 16 residues. Trimming removed 5 bases from V and 1 base from J; junction bases left unmatched: 8. Germline values: CDR1 MDHEN, CDR2 SYDVKM. CDR3 in DNA: TGTGCCAGCAGTCTACGAACGACAGGGGGCACAGATACGCAGTATTTT. This codes for CASSLRTTGGTDTQYF.

This chain uses TRBV15 with TRBJ2-3; D call uncertain. The germline V gene encodes CDR1 LNHNV and CDR2 YYDKDF (reference sequence). Trimming pared 10 bases from V and 0 bases from J, leaving 23 bases between. There are 17 residues in the CDR3. In DNA form, the CDR3 reads TGTGCCAACAGTCCAGGCCTAGGTCTCCCTAGCACAGATACGCAGTATTTT. Translating it yields CANSPGLGLPSTDTQYF. Filled out from reference TRBV15 and TRBJ2-3, the complete variable domain reads DAMVIQNPRYQVTQFGKPVTLSCSQTLNHNVMYWYQQKSSQAPKLLFHYYDKDFNNEADTPDNFQSRRPNTSFCFLDIRSPGLGDTAMYLCANSPGLGLPSTDTQYFGPGTRLTVL.

This clonotype was observed a handful of times. CDR3: CASSYLRGSYEQYF. CDR3 nucleotides: TGTGCCAGCAGTTACCTCAGGGGCTCCTACGAGCAGTACTTC. The chain links TRBV6-5 to TRBJ2-7; a weak D match, TRBD1 (6 bases). Germline V gives CDR1 MNHEY, CDR2 SVGAGI. V lost 2 bases, J lost 0 bases, and 8 bases lay in between. CDR3 length equals 14 residues.